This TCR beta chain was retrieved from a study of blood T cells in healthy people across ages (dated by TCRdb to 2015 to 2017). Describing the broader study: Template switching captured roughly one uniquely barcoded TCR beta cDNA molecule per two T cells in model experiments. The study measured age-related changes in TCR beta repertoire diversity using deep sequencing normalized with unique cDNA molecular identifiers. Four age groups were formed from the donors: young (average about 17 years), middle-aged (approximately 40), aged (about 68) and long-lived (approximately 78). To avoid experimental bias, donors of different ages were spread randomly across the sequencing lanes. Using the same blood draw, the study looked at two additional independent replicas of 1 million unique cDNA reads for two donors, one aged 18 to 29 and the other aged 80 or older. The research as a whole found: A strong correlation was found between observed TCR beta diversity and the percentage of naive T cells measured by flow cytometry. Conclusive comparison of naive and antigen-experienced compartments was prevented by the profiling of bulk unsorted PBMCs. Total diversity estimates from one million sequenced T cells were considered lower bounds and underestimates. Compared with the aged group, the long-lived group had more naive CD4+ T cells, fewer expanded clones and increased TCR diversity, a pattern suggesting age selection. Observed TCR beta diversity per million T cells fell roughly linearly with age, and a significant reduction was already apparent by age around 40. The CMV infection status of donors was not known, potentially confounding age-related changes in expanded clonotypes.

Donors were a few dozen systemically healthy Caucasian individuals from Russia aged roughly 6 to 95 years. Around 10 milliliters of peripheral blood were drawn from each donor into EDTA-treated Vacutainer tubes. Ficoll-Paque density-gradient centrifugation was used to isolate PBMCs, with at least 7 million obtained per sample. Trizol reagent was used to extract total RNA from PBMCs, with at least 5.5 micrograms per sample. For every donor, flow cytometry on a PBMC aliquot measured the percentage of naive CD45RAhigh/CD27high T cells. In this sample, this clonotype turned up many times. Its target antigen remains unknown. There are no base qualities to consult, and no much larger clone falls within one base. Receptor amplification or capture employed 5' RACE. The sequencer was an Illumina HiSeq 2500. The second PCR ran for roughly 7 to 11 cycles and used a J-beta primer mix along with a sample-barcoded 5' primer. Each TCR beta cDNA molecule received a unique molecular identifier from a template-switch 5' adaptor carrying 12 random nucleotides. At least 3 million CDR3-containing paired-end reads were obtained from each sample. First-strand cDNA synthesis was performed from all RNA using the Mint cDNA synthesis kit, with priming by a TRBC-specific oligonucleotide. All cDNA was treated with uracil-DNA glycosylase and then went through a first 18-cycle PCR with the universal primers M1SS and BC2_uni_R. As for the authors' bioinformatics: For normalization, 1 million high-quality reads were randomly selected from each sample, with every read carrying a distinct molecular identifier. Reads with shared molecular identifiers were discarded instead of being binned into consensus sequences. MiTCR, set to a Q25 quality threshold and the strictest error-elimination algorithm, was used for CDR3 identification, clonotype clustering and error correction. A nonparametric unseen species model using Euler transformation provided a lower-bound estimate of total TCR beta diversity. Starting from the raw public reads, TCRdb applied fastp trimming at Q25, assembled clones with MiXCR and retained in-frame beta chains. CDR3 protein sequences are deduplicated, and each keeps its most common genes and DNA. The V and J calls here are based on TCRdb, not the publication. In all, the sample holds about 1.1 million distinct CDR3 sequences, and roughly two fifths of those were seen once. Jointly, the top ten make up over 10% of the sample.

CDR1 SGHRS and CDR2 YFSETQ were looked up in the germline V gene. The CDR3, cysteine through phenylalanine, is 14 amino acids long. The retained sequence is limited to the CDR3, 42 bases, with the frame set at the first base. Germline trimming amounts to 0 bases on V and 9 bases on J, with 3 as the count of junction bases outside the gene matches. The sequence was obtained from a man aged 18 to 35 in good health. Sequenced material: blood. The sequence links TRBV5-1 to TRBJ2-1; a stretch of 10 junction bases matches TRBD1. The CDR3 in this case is CASSLGQGASEQFF. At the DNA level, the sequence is TGCGCCAGCAGCTTGGGACAGGGGGCTAGTGAGCAGTTCTTC.